The 24 T cell receptor beta chains listed next were all sequenced from one sample in a study of T cells expressing NK-cell markers. TCRdb re-analyzed the 5' RACE reads; it lists each CDR3 protein once, without DNA. This sample's table reports about half a million distinct CDR3 sequences. The sample comprised blood T cells: a sorted CD56 or NKG2C T cell subset, CD4+ or CD8+ T cells, or bulk PBMC T cells (not recorded which). The source is a woman aged 45-59 years in good health.

This chain links TRBV30 with TRBJ2-3; with no DNA, the TCRdb D assignment of TRBD2 cannot be verified. Germline CDR1 GTSNPN, CDR2 SVGIG (reference sequence). The CDR3 covers 15 residues. The CDR3 loop is CAWSPLGLAGDTQYF.

The V and J genes are TRBV5-5 and TRBJ2-5; TCRdb selects TRBD2, and the lack of DNA leaves this call unchecked. The CDR3 runs to 16 residues. Germline CDR1 is SGHKS and CDR2 is YYEKEE (reference sequence). The CDR3 sequence is CASSLAGREGQETQYF.

The J gene is TRBJ2-3, the V gene TRBV4-2; absent DNA, TCRdb's TRBD2 call cannot be checked. The CDR3 has 16 amino acids. CDR1 is LGHNA, CDR2 YNFKEQ, per germline. CDR3 sequence reads: CASSQAAGAGTDTQYF.

The chain combines TRBV4-1 with TRBJ2-5; TCRdb's D gene call, TRBD1, goes unchecked for lack of DNA. This CDR3 is built from 15 residues. Germline-derived CDR1 and CDR2 are MGHRA and YSYEKL. The CDR3 region is CASSQVHGKRETQYF.

This chain links TRBV6-5 with TRBJ2-1; TCRdb's D call, TRBD1, is unchecked because there is no DNA. The germline CDR1 and CDR2 sequences are MNHEY and SVGAGI. This CDR3 is 14 amino acids long. The CDR3 loop reads CASSPRTNYNEQFF.

V is TRBV20-1 and J is TRBJ1-2. Germline V CDR1 and CDR2: DFQATT, SNEGSKA (reference sequence). The CDR3 covers 17 residues. CDR3 protein: CSARNPLRGSANYGYTF.

This rearrangement joins TRBV5-1 to TRBJ2-1; TCRdb reports TRBD2, a call that lacks DNA to check it against. Per germline, CDR1 SGHRS and CDR2 YFSETQ. The CDR3 covers 15 residues. The CDR3 loop is CASSLALARIDEQFF. The entire variable domain, with the rest obtained from reference TRBV5-1 and TRBJ2-1, is as follows: KAGVTQTPRYLIKTRGQQVTLSCSPISGHRSVSWYQQTPGQGLQFLFEYFSETQRNKGNFPGRFSGRQFSNSRSEMNVSTLELGDSALYLCASSLALARIDEQFFGPGTRLTVL.

The chain is built from TRBV6-6 and TRBJ1-6; without DNA, the TCRdb call of TRBD1 cannot be checked. CDR3 length equals 17 residues. The germline gives CDR1 MNHNY, CDR2 SVGAGI (reference sequence). CDR3 residues: CASSYSPSAREDSPLHF.

V is TRBV29-1 and J is TRBJ1-6; the TRBD1 assignment by TCRdb is unverifiable without DNA. The CDR3 length is 14 residues. Germline assignment: CDR1 SQVTM and CDR2 ANQGSEA. This CDR3 reads CSVRQTGVDSPLHF.

V gene TRBV7-6 combines with J gene TRBJ2-1; the D call from TCRdb, TRBD2, cannot be confirmed without DNA. Germline V gene data show CDR1 as SGHVS and CDR2 as FNYEAQ. The CDR3 totals 20 residues. CDR3 protein: CASSPSGETSRKSSYNEQFF.

V usage is TRBV29-1 and J usage is TRBJ2-3. This CDR3 spans 11 amino acids. The germline V gene has CDR1 SQVTM and CDR2 ANQGSEA. This CDR3 reads CSVDFADTQYF.

The chain recombines TRBV7-2 with TRBJ2-2; TCRdb's D call, TRBD1, is unchecked because there is no DNA. The CDR3 spans 15 residues. The germline CDR1 and CDR2 sequences are SGHTA and FQGNSA. The CDR3 sequence is CASSRGPLNTGELFF.

This sequence joins TRBV12-3 or TRBV12-4 and TRBJ2-2. The CDR3 is made up of 13 amino acids. The CDR3 loop is CASSLLGAGELFF.

The rearrangement links TRBV11-2 to TRBJ1-5; TCRdb selects TRBD1, and the lack of DNA leaves this call unchecked. CDR3 length: 15 amino acids. Germline CDR1 SGHAT, CDR2 FQNNGV. CDR3 sequence reads: CASSLGSGPNQPQHF.

The CDR3 spells CASSVERTSGRDTQYF. The chain links TRBV9 to TRBJ2-3; TCRdb proposes TRBD2, but this gene call is untestable without DNA. The CDR3 spans 16 residues. Germline V gene sequence: CDR1 SGDLS, CDR2 YYNGEE.

The CDR3 sequence: CATSDLHSGEQYF. The chain recombines TRBV24-1 with TRBJ2-7; as DNA is missing, the TRBD2 call by TCRdb cannot be tested. The CDR3 sequence is 13 residues long. Per germline, CDR1 KGHDR and CDR2 SFDVKD.

The rearrangement links TRBV6-1 to TRBJ2-7. The CDR3 totals 14 residues. Germline-derived CDR1 and CDR2 are MNHNS and SASEGT. CDR3 amino acids: CASRIQGVPYEQYF.

V usage is TRBV14 and J usage is TRBJ1-6; no DNA is available, so the TRBD1 call from TCRdb remains unchecked. The CDR3 covers 14 residues. Per the germline V gene, CDR1 is SGHDN and CDR2 is FVKESK. The CDR3 protein is CASSLNRAGAPLHF.

V is TRBV3-1 and J is TRBJ2-2; without DNA, the TCRdb call of TRBD2 cannot be checked. Germline assignment: CDR1 LGHDT and CDR2 YNNKEL (reference sequence). The CDR3 runs 18 residues. The CDR3 loop is CASSHPKGIGTSTGELFF.

V usage is TRBV29-1 and J usage is TRBJ2-7; TCRdb gives TRBD1 as the D gene, but with no DNA this cannot be confirmed. Germline assignment: CDR1 SQVTM and CDR2 ANQGSEA. The length of the CDR3 is 12 residues. CDR3 region: CSVGRTPDEQYF.

The chain recombines TRBV5-6 with TRBJ1-1; the D call from TCRdb, TRBD1, cannot be confirmed without DNA. The CDR3 consists of 15 residues. Germline CDR1 and CDR2: SGHDT and YYEEEE. The CDR3: CASSLVDRVNTEAFF.

The chain joins TRBV20-1 to TRBJ2-3; the TCRdb D gene call, TRBD2, has no DNA to confirm it. The CDR3 loop spans 13 amino acids. Per the germline V gene, CDR1 is DFQATT and CDR2 is SNEGSKA (reference sequence). The CDR3 region is CSATGLAGDTQYF.

V and J are TRBV18 and TRBJ2-1; TCRdb selects TRBD2, and the lack of DNA leaves this call unchecked. The CDR3 contains 14 residues. Germline CDR1 reads KGHSH; CDR2 reads LQKENI. This chain's CDR3 is CASSESGRGGEQFF.

The J gene is TRBJ2-5, the V gene TRBV6-5; there is no DNA to check the TCRdb D call of TRBD2. This CDR3 is built from 16 residues. Germline CDR1 is MNHEY and CDR2 is SVGAGI. CDR3 sequence: CASSYNSGRAGETQYF.